The clone carrying this T cell receptor (beta chain) was seen once. The data were taken from a study of blood T cell repertoires in COVID-19. J was trimmed by 4 bases and V by 3 bases; bases with no gene match: 8. CDR1 is SGDLS and CDR2 is YYNGEE in the germline V gene. This CDR3 is built from 15 residues. Profiled with immunoSEQ multiplex PCR; TCRdb holds only in-frame clones, not every one. The sample holds around 64,000 clones, 85% to 90% seen once. This chain joins TRBV9 and TRBJ1-1, with 8 nucleotides matching TRBD1. The receptor's source is a man aged 50 to 59 with active COVID-19. The sequenced sample consisted of peripheral blood. The CDR3 spells CASSAWMTGATEAFF. The CDR3 bases are TGTGCCAGCAGCGCCTGGATGACAGGGGCCACTGAAGCTTTCTTT.